A selection of T cell receptor beta chains follows, all from one sample in a study of response to subunit inactivated influenza vaccine. One entry per CDR3 protein results from TCRdb running MiXCR on the RT-PCR reads. The sample records 550,000 to 800,000 distinct CDR3 sequences, roughly 14% being singletons. This sample comprised PBMCs from blood, obtained around two weeks before vaccination. The origin of the receptors is a man aged 50 or older who received an inactivated influenza vaccine. The CDR3 runs from the conserved cysteine through the conserved F or W. D genes are given only for firm matches. Clone size is not always given. Where it is, it says once, few, many or a class for expanded clones.

j_call	d_call	clone_size	v_call	cdr3_length	cdr3_nt	cdr3_aa
TRBJ2-3	-	-	TRBV28	19	TGTGCCAGCAGTTTTTCGACTATTTTGGGCCCTGGTCGCACAGATACGCAGTATTTT	CASSFSTILGPGRTDTQYF
TRBJ2-7	-	few	TRBV5-1	15	TGCGCCAGCAGCTTGGGACAGCAGATCGCCTACGAGCAGTACTTC	CASSLGQQIAYEQYF
TRBJ2-4	TRBD2	many	TRBV4-1	18	TGCGCCAGCAGCCAATGGATCGGGGGGGACCTAGCCAAAAACATTCAGTACTTC	CASSQWIGGDLAKNIQYF
TRBJ2-1	TRBD1	few	TRBV6-4	13	TGTGCCAGCAGTCTGCAAGGACAGGGGATTCTGTTCTTC	CASSLQGQGILFF
TRBJ2-2	-	many	TRBV5-1	14	TGCGCCAGCAGCTTGTCCCCAGGGGTCGGGGAGCTGTTTTTT	CASSLSPGVGELFF
TRBJ2-5	-	many	TRBV6-2/TRBV6-3	12	TGTGCCAGCAGCCCCGGGGATGAGACCCAGTACTTC	CASSPGDETQYF
TRBJ1-1	-	few	TRBV7-9	15	TGTGCCAGCAGCGCCGCTACCGGGACTAACACTGAAGCTTTCTTT	CASSAATGTNTEAFF
TRBJ2-6	-	few	TRBV9	18	TGTGCCAGCAGCCCCGACTTACCTTATAGCTCTGGGGCCAACGTCCTGACTTTC	CASSPDLPYSSGANVLTF
TRBJ2-7	-	-	TRBV30	14	TGTGCCTGGAGTGTATTACAGGGAGCCTACGAGCAGTACTTC	CAWSVLQGAYEQYF
TRBJ1-5	-	few	TRBV19	17	TGTGCCAGTAGTACCCCGACAGGCCCGGAAGCCGGTCAGCCCCAGCATTTT	CASSTPTGPEAGQPQHF
TRBJ2-3	-	few	TRBV10-3	14	TGTGCCATCAGTGAGTCGATGAGCACAGATACGCAGTATTTT	CAISESMSTDTQYF
TRBJ2-5	TRBD2	few	TRBV29-1	13	TGCAGCGCCCATAGCGGGAGGATCGAGACCCAGTACTTC	CSAHSGRIETQYF
TRBJ1-2	-	-	TRBV20-1	16	TGCAGTGCCGCAACAGGCGCCCTCTTGTTTAACTATGGCTACACCTTC	CSAATGALLFNYGYTF
TRBJ2-7	TRBD2	-	TRBV5-6	15	TGTGCCAGCACCCGGTGGGGACTAGACCGGTACGAGCAGTACTTC	CASTRWGLDRYEQYF
TRBJ1-2	-	-	TRBV7-2	15	TGTGCCAGCAGCTTAGACGGGTCTTTCAACTATGGCTACACCTTC	CASSLDGSFNYGYTF
TRBJ2-7	TRBD2	-	TRBV5-1	15	TGCGCCAGCAGCTCGGGGACTAGCGGGAGTTCCGAGCAGTACTTC	CASSSGTSGSSEQYF
TRBJ2-3	-	many	TRBV5-1	14	TGCGCCAGCAGCTTGGAGGGGAGCACAGATACGCAGTATTTT	CASSLEGSTDTQYF
TRBJ2-1	-	few	TRBV21-1	16	TGTGCCAGCAGCAAAACACAGGGCCCGATTTACAATGAGCAGTTCTTC	CASSKTQGPIYNEQFF
TRBJ1-1	-	-	TRBV4-2	17	TGTGCCAGCAGCCAAGATTCTTCGGTCAGGAGTAACCCTGAAGCTTTCTTT	CASSQDSSVRSNPEAFF
TRBJ2-2	-	few	TRBV3-1	15	TGTGCCAGCGGATCCCTGGCGGGTAACACCGGGGAGCTGTTTTTT	CASGSLAGNTGELFF
TRBJ2-1	TRBD1	-	TRBV2	18	TGTGCCAGCTGTTTACTGGGTATTTGGGGACAGGGACACAATGAGCAGTTCTTC	CASCLLGIWGQGHNEQFF
TRBJ2-1	-	few	TRBV20-1	15	TGCAGTGCTAGCCCTCTAACAGGGTATTGGAATGAGCAGTTCTTC	CSASPLTGYWNEQFF
TRBJ1-6	TRBD1	many	TRBV4-3	23	TGCGCCAGCAGCCAAGATAGGAGACAGGGGGTGCCGAGAGGGAGCTCCTATAATTCACCCCTCCACTTT	CASSQDRRQGVPRGSSYNSPLHF
TRBJ2-7	TRBD2	few	TRBV29-1	14	TGCAGCGTCAACGGACTAGCGGGAGACTACGAGCAGTACTTC	CSVNGLAGDYEQYF
TRBJ2-6	-	few	TRBV29-1	13	TGCAGCGGCGTGGTCACTGGGGCCAACGTCCTGACTTTC	CSGVVTGANVLTF
TRBJ2-3	-	few	TRBV2	14	TGTGCCAGTGCGCTCGGGCCTCTTAGGGATACGCAGTATTTT	CASALGPLRDTQYF
TRBJ2-7	TRBD2	few	TRBV20-1	14	TGCAGTGCTACTACTAGCGGGAGGGCCGGCGAGCAGTACTTC	CSATTSGRAGEQYF
TRBJ2-2	TRBD1	few	TRBV28	15	TGTGCCAGCAGTCTACCGGGACAGGGTACCGGGGAGCTGTTTTTT	CASSLPGQGTGELFF